A single sample is the source of the 18 T cell receptor beta chains below, sequenced in a study of OX40 agonist ivuxolimab in advanced cancers. Profiling relied on immunoSEQ multiplex PCR, and the TCRdb table lists in-frame clones only, not all of them. The table shows about 82,000 clones, with around four fifths occurring only once. This sample comprised CD4+ or CD8+ T cells sorted from blood, obtained in a trial of the OX40 agonist ivuxolimab. The receptors come from an adult with an advanced solid tumor such as melanoma, head and neck, liver or kidney cancer.

The chain recombines TRBV4-3 with TRBJ1-4; no clear D gene. Trimming left V 0 bases short and J 11 bases short, with 13 bases between. Germline assignment: CDR1 LGHNA and CDR2 YSLEER. CDR3 length: 14 amino acids. CDR3 sequence: CASSQEWRVEKLFF. The CDR3 DNA reads as TGCGCCAGCAGCCAAGAATGGAGGGTGGAGAAACTGTTTTTT.

This sequence joins TRBV7-6 and TRBJ1-1, with 8 bases aligning to TRBD1. This CDR3 contains 16 residues. The trim removed 5 bases at V and 6 bases at J, leaving 14 bases unmatched. Germline lookup yields CDR1 SGHVS and CDR2 FNYEAQ. CDR3 sequence reads: CASSLRTGQFSPEAFF. The CDR3 region has the DNA TGTGCCAGCAGCCTCCGGACAGGGCAATTCTCGCCTGAAGCTTTCTTT.

The rearrangement uses TRBV7-2 and TRBJ1-4; TRBD1 matches at 7 bases. V dropped 5 bases and J dropped 8; count of bases not matched to a gene: 20. The CDR3 has 18 residues. Per germline, CDR1 SGHTA and CDR2 FQGNSA. CDR3: CASSPGGGVLRGLEKLFF. The DNA for the CDR3 is TGTGCCAGCAGCCCCGGGGGTGGAGTCCTTAGGGGGCTCGAAAAACTGTTTTTT.

This clone has just one count. The gene calls are TRBV4-3 and TRBJ2-7; unclear D gene. The germline gives CDR1 LGHNA, CDR2 YSLEER. This CDR3 region has 14 residues. Trimming removed 0 bases from V and 7 bases from J, with 13 bases in between. The DNA for the CDR3 is TGCGCCAGCAGCCAAGAGCTGCCGGCGAGGGAGCAGTACTTC. Translation gives CASSQELPAREQYF.

The V gene is TRBV12-5, the J gene TRBJ1-1, with a tentative D call TRBD1 (5 bases). The V end was cut by 5 bases, the J end by 6 bases, with 10 bases between. Per germline, CDR1 LGHNT and CDR2 FRNRAP. This CDR3 spans 12 amino acids. CDR3 sequence reads: CASGQGRAEAFF. For the CDR3, the DNA is TGTGCTAGTGGTCAGGGACGGGCTGAAGCTTTCTTT.

The chain is built from TRBV19 and TRBJ2-1, with TRBD2 matching 10 bases. CDR1 and CDR2 (germline): LNHDA, SQIVND (reference sequence). The junction had 5 bases not matched to a gene; V was cut back by 5 bases and J by 7 bases. The CDR3 length is 14 residues. The CDR3 region is CASSVGLAVNEQFF. The CDR3 nucleotides read TGTGCCAGTAGTGTCGGACTAGCGGTAAATGAGCAGTTCTTC.

The V gene is TRBV7-2, the J gene TRBJ1-2; D is uncertain. Germline V CDR1 and CDR2: SGHTA, FQGNSA. The V gene lost 5 bases and the J gene lost 8 bases, with 15 bases spanning the gap. The CDR3 has 13 residues. In DNA, the CDR3 is TGTGCCAGCAGCCGAGACGAAACCGGGGGCTACACCTTC. This gives the protein CASSRDETGGYTF. The full variable domain, rest sourced from reference TRBV7-2 and TRBJ1-2, is GAGVSQSPSNKVTEKGKDVELRCDPISGHTALYWYRQSLGQGLEFLIYFQGNSAPDKSGLPSDRFSAERTGGSVSTLTIQRTQQEDSAVYLCASSRDETGGYTFGSGTRLTVV.

This chain's CDR3 is CASSPHLAGGSYEQYF. CDR3 in DNA: TGTGCCAGCAGCCCCCATCTAGCGGGGGGCTCCTACGAGCAGTACTTC. The chain uses TRBV7-2 and TRBJ2-7; TRBD2 aligns across 11 bases. CDR3 length: 16 residues. The V segment lost 5 bases and the J segment 0 bases; nucleotides outside the gene matches: 6. The germline V gene has CDR1 SGHTA and CDR2 FQGNSA.

V gene TRBV27 combines with J gene TRBJ2-3; 7 nucleotides agree with TRBD2. Germline V CDR1 and CDR2: MNHEY, SMNVEV (reference sequence). Trimming removed 3 bases from V and 1 base from J; junction bases left unmatched: 1. The CDR3 covers 14 residues. CDR3 nucleotides: TGTGCCAGCAGTTTTCGGGGGGGCACAGATACGCAGTATTTT. Protein: CASSFRGGTDTQYF.

This clone was observed a single time. The chain links TRBV28 to TRBJ1-5; possible D gene TRBD1, 5 bases. The CDR3 length is 12 residues. V was clipped by 5 bases and J by 6 bases, with 8 bases between them. Germline CDR1 is MDHEN and CDR2 is SYDVKM. CDR3 region: CASSAGSQPQHF. CDR3 nucleotides: TGTGCCAGCAGTGCAGGGAGTCAGCCCCAGCATTTT.

This sequence joins TRBV10-3 and TRBJ2-3, with TRBD2 matching 8 bases. CDR1 is ENHRY and CDR2 is SYGVKD in the germline V gene. The CDR3 contains 18 residues. Trimming took 3 bases from V and 4 from J; bases not matched to a gene: 15. The CDR3 DNA reads as TGTGCCATCAGTGACCCGAGCACTCGTGGGCGGGGGGCAGATACGCAGTATTTT. It specifies CAISDPSTRGRGADTQYF.

The J gene is TRBJ2-6, the V gene TRBV15; TRBD1 aligns across 11 bases. This CDR3 is 19 amino acids long. CDR1 is LNHNV, CDR2 YYDKDF, per germline (reference sequence). V dropped 1 base and J dropped 1; count of bases not matched to a gene: 6. This CDR3 is CATSRARGQGVSGANVLTF. Here the CDR3 DNA reads TGTGCCACCAGCAGAGCCCGGGGACAGGGGGTGTCTGGGGCCAACGTCCTGACTTTC. Full variable domain (remainder filled in from reference TRBV15 and TRBJ2-6): DAMVIQNPRYQVTQFGKPVTLSCSQTLNHNVMYWYQQKSSQAPKLLFHYYDKDFNNEADTPDNFQSRRPNTSFCFLDIRSPGLGDTAMYLCATSRARGQGVSGANVLTFGAGSRLTVL.

This chain uses TRBV10-3 with TRBJ2-5; possibly TRBD1 or TRBD2 for D (8 bases each). The V gene's germline CDR1 is ENHRY and CDR2 SYGVKD. The CDR3 consists of 18 residues. V was shortened by 5 bases and J by 0 bases, with 22 bases between the two germline ends. The CDR3 bases are TGTGCCATCAGTCCCGGGACAGGACGGGGGGGGTACCAAGAGACCCAGTACTTC. This sequence encodes CAISPGTGRGGYQETQYF.

This chain links TRBV11-2 with TRBJ2-7, with TRBD1 as a possible D gene (6 bases). This CDR3 is built from 15 residues. Trimming took 0 bases from V and 4 from J, leaving 13 bases between them. CDR1 is SGHAT and CDR2 is FQNNGV in the germline V gene. The chain's CDR3 is CASSLERGSGYEQYF. The CDR3 nucleotides read TGTGCCAGCAGCTTAGAAAGGGGGAGCGGTTACGAGCAGTACTTC.

This sequence joins TRBV2 and TRBJ1-5; D is possibly TRBD1 (5 bases). V lost 2 bases to trimming and J lost 7 bases, with 15 bases between them. This CDR3 comprises 15 residues. From germline, CDR1 is SNHLY and CDR2 FYNNEI. The CDR3 region has the DNA TGTGCCAGCAGTGAAATTATGGGGCGCGGGCAGCCCCAGCATTTT. Translated, it gives CASSEIMGRGQPQHF.

V usage is TRBV13 and J usage is TRBJ1-2; 9 positions match TRBD1. Germline lookup yields CDR1 PRHDT and CDR2 FYEKMQ (reference sequence). Trimming took 0 bases from V and 8 from J; bases not matched to a gene: 16. This CDR3 spans 18 amino acids. The CDR3 region has the DNA TGTGCCAGCAGCTTAGGCCGACAGGGGGGGGCCAGGGAAGAAGGCTACACCTTC. It specifies CASSLGRQGGAREEGYTF.

About this clone: The same CDR3 is also encoded by other DNA sequences in this sample. This sequence joins TRBV2 and TRBJ1-1; possibly TRBD1 for D (6 bases). The germline gives CDR1 SNHLY, CDR2 FYNNEI. The CDR3 is 14 amino acids. The V end was cut by 1 base, the J end by 5 bases, with 11 bases between. DNA for the CDR3: TGTGCCAGCAGTGAAGAACAGGGAGGTACTGAAGCTTTCTTT. It encodes CASSEEQGGTEAFF.

This clone occurred once. The chain employs TRBV5-1 and TRBJ1-5, with D maybe TRBD1 (5 bases). CDR1 is SGHRS, CDR2 YFSETQ, per germline. The CDR3 sequence is 14 residues long. Trimming cost V 4 bases and J 8 bases, with 16 bases left between them. DNA of the CDR3: TGCGCCAGCAGCCCCGGGACCACGCCGGAGCCCCAGCATTTT. Amino acids: CASSPGTTPEPQHF.